This T cell receptor beta chain was sequenced during a study of naive CD8 T cells in extremely preterm neonates (dated by TCRdb to the late 2010s). Describing the broader study: TCRbeta CDR3 repertoires of sorted naive CD8+ T cells were compared across four age groups: extremely preterm neonates, term neonates, young children and adults. General findings and caveats noted by the study authors: Compared with all other age groups, preterm neonates showed significantly lower iChao1 richness (p < 0.05) along with an even clone distribution, indicating a less rich repertoire. Prospective longitudinal studies of preterm and term neonates were called for by the authors so that T cell development could be tracked within individuals. A small sample size and variable productive template counts among preterm samples were noted by the authors as limitations. A higher proportion of shared CDR3 nucleotide sequences was found in preterm neonates (about 2.7%) than in term neonates (about 0.4%), young children (around 0.03%) and adults (approximately 0.01%). Preterm CDR3s were shorter, with fewer N additions and less junctional trimming, and were closer to germline than those of older groups.

A two-step, bias-controlled multiplex PCR was used to amplify TCRbeta CDR3 regions from genomic DNA. The multiplex PCR included primers specific for each TRBV and TRBJ gene segment. TCRbeta repertoire data were generated with the immunoSEQ Assay. The study's processing was this. To merge closely related sequences, reads went through filtering and clustering using a relative-frequency ratio and a modified nearest-neighbor algorithm. V, D and J gene assignments for CDR3 sequences followed IMGT annotation. Template counts were quantified against synthetic TCR CDR3 analog sequences and normalized for PCR amplification bias. Only unique productive sequences, defined as in-frame CDR3 sequences lacking stop codons, were included in the analyses. The immunoSEQ Analyzer software was used to calculate iChao1 richness and clonality, with clonality defined as 1 minus Pielou's evenness. Statistical tests were run in JMP, with either Student's t-test or a non-parametric test chosen according to Shapiro-Wilk normality results. TCRdb carries this immuneACCESS record with in-frame sequences only. Its versions omit some clonotypes, under half of them owing to an unresolved V gene in the studies checked, with the rest unexplained. V and J calls and clone size come straight from that table; D and trimming were deduced from the DNA. The sample has more than 5,000 clones on record, 95% to 99% of them singletons. The ten largest clones represent roughly 0.4% of the sample.

V loses 4 bases, J loses 0 bases, and the germline ends lie 7 bases apart. The germline V gene encodes CDR1 SNHLY and CDR2 FYNNEI. Measured from the cysteine to the phenylalanine, the CDR3 is 13 residues long. Only the CDR3 region is kept as DNA, spanning 39 bases read in frame from base 1. In this sample, this clone turned up once. Its antigen is unknown. Nothing much larger sits one base from this clone, and base qualities are not available. Term cord blood came from five elective full-term cesarean deliveries at about 36-42 weeks of gestation, without labor or rupture of membranes. Pregnancies with fetal demise, active maternal HSV infection or known maternal HIV infection were excluded from the study. A FACSAria III cell sorter was used to sort live, Annexin V-negative naive CD8+ T cells (CD3+CD8+CD45RA+CCR7+). Each sample yielded roughly 18,000 to 100,000 sorted naive CD8+ T cells. Mixed venous-arterial cord blood was collected with preassembled standardized sampling kits. Cord blood was held at room temperature, and processing was completed within 4 hours of collection. Mononuclear cells were isolated from diluted blood by Ficoll-Paque density gradient centrifugation. Before sorting, mononuclear cells were cryopreserved in 10% DMSO with about 90% FBS and kept in long-term storage at -150 degrees C. After thawing, cells were stained with Annexin V along with antibodies against CD3, CD8, CCR7 and CD45RA. Genomic DNA was extracted from snap-frozen sorted cell pellets with the DNeasy Blood and Tissue Kit.

The sequence was obtained from a newborn in good health. The rearranged segments are TRBV2 and TRBJ2-7; confidence is insufficient to name the D gene. The sample taken for sequencing was naive CD8+ T cells from cord blood. The CDR3 sequence is CASSGVFSYEQYF. The nucleotide sequence reads TGTGCCAGCAGTGGAGTATTCTCCTACGAGCAGTACTTC.